This T cell receptor (beta chain) is from a study of blood T cell repertoires in COVID-19. Authors' analysis steps: Amplification of reference gene primers provided the estimated nucleated cell counts. Using immunoSEQ multiplex PCR, the repertoire was profiled, and TCRdb retains in-frame clones only, with some absent. That table furnishes V, J and clone size, whereas the DNA furnished D and trimming. This sample yields 450,000 to 500,000 clones, of which roughly 87% are seen a single time; under 0.85% belongs to the top ten. V gave up 7 bases and J gave up 4 bases, with 16 bases separating them. This CDR3 contains 15 residues. Germline V CDR1 and CDR2: MNHEY, SVGAGI.

The sequenced sample consisted of PBMCs or T cells enriched from blood (not recorded which). This chain joins TRBV6-5 and TRBJ2-2; D is unresolved. This TCR was sampled from a woman under 30 who had recovered from COVID-19. CDR3 nucleotide sequence: TGTGCCAGCAAACTACTTTCTTCTGGCACCGGGGAGCTGTTTTTT. Residues: CASKLLSSGTGELFF.